Detailed here is one T cell receptor beta chain. The target antigen is unknown. This sample is drawn from a study of identical twins. TCRdb itself ran the 5' RACE reads through MiXCR, one entry per CDR3 protein. The top ten hold about 12% of the sample, which has 410,000 or so distinct CDR3 sequences, roughly 18% seen once. Germline V gene sequence: CDR1 SEHNR, CDR2 FQNEAQ (reference sequence). The length of the CDR3 is 15 residues. Trimming cost V 5 bases and J 2 bases; bases outside gene matches: 7. General study results and limits: One should note that invariant MAIT and iNKT cells could partly confound zero-insertion analyses. Cord blood's abundant beta clonotypes had fewer insertions, unlike memory repertoires. Within monozygotic twins, out-of-frame TCR alpha sharing was underestimated by the models.

The sequencing input was naive T cells sorted from blood. V usage is TRBV7-9 and J usage is TRBJ2-7; TRBD1 matches at 9 bases. The TCR originated in a man in his fifties or sixties in good health. The CDR3 sequence: CASSPHTGGPYEQYF. The CDR3 bases are TGTGCCAGCAGCCCCCATACAGGGGGCCCCTACGAGCAGTACTTC.